One sample yielded the 17 T cell receptor beta chains listed below, sequenced in a study of cytomegalovirus exposure and HLA in healthy donors. The study ran its PCR with 60 Vbeta and 13 Jbeta primers. The repertoire was sequenced with immunoSEQ multiplex PCR; TCRdb's copy has only in-frame clones and lacks some. The sample carries 200,000 or so clones, roughly 80% recorded once. The sequenced material came from PBMCs. The receptor set was obtained from a woman aged 50 to 65 in good health and CMV-seropositive.

The chain employs TRBV30 and TRBJ1-5; D is perhaps TRBD1 (6 bases). Germline V gives CDR1 GTSNPN, CDR2 SVGIG (reference sequence). Trimming removed 4 bases from V and 1 base from J, with 11 bases in between. This CDR3 comprises 14 residues. CDR3 nucleotide sequence: TGTGCCTGGACCACAGGGACCAGCAATCAGCCCCAGCATTTT. Translation: CAWTTGTSNQPQHF.

The chain recombines TRBV5-4 with TRBJ2-7; 9 bases match TRBD1. Germline trimming cut 3 bases from V and 2 bases from J; bases unmatched to any gene: 9. Germline lookup yields CDR1 SGHNT and CDR2 YYREEE (reference sequence). The CDR3 spans 16 residues. The CDR3 spells CASSSLDRGPTYEQYF. The CDR3 DNA reads as TGTGCCAGCAGCTCCCTGGACAGGGGCCCCACCTACGAGCAGTACTTC.

The V and J genes are TRBV19 and TRBJ2-2; 7 bases fit TRBD1. CDR3 length equals 17 residues. V lost 5 bases and J lost 5; bases outside the gene matches: 14. Germline V gives CDR1 LNHDA, CDR2 SQIVND (reference sequence). In DNA form, the CDR3 reads TGTGCCAGTAGTTCACTCCGGACAGGAGGAATGACCGGGGAGCTGTTTTTT. It codes for CASSSLRTGGMTGELFF.

V usage is TRBV9 and J usage is TRBJ1-6; maybe TRBD1 (5 bases). V was clipped by 3 bases and J by 10 bases, with 11 bases between them. The germline CDR1 and CDR2 sequences are SGDLS and YYNGEE. The CDR3 sequence is 13 residues long. The CDR3 loop is CASSDEGESPLHF. The CDR3 bases are TGTGCCAGCAGCGACGAAGGGGAATCACCCCTCCACTTT.

This chain connects TRBV5-1 to TRBJ2-3, with D possibly matching TRBD1 (5 bases). In germline, CDR1 is SGHRS, CDR2 YFSETQ. Trimming left V 4 bases short and J 6 bases short, with 15 bases between. There are 14 residues in the CDR3. The CDR3 sequence: CASSPDSGKDTQYF. As DNA, the CDR3 is TGCGCCAGCAGCCCTGATTCAGGGAAGGATACGCAGTATTTT.

The chain is built from TRBV27 and TRBJ1-5; D unclear. V was trimmed by 0 bases and J by 4 bases, leaving 7 bases between them. The CDR3 extends over 14 amino acids. CDR1 MNHEY and CDR2 SMNVEV come from the germline V gene (reference sequence). CDR3 sequence reads: CASSLSGENQPQHF. The CDR3 DNA reads as TGTGCCAGCAGTTTATCTGGAGAGAATCAGCCCCAGCATTTT.

The gene calls are TRBV5-5 and TRBJ2-1; 8 nucleotides agree with TRBD1. The V gene's germline CDR1 is SGHKS and CDR2 YYEKEE (reference sequence). The CDR3 loop spans 15 amino acids. The junction had 10 bases not matched to a gene; V was cut back by 4 bases and J by 7 bases. Here the CDR3 DNA reads TGTGCCAGCAGCGCGGATCAGGGGGCTAGGAATGAGCAGTTCTTC. Amino acids: CASSADQGARNEQFF.

The CDR3 here is CASSQGGAGDGYTF. CDR3 nucleotide sequence: TGTGCCAGCAGCCAAGGTGGGGCAGGGGATGGCTACACCTTC. This chain uses TRBV4-2 with TRBJ1-2, with a tentative D call TRBD1 (6 bases). The CDR3 totals 14 residues. Trimming pared 1 base from V and 6 bases from J, leaving 12 bases between. Germline V lookup: CDR1 LGHNA, CDR2 YNFKEQ.

The rearrangement uses TRBV4-1 and TRBJ1-1; perhaps TRBD1 as D (6 bases). The CDR3 is 16 amino acids. Per the germline V gene, CDR1 is MGHRA and CDR2 is YSYEKL. V shed 1 base and J shed 6 bases, with 18 bases lying between them. In DNA, the CDR3 is TGCGCCAGCAGCCAAGGGGGGAGGGGGTTAGGCGCTGAAGCTTTCTTT. This codes for CASSQGGRGLGAEAFF.

The V and J genes are TRBV6-5 and TRBJ2-7; 10 bases fit TRBD1. After removal of 10 bases from V and 7 bases from J, the junction contained 13 bases not matched to a gene. The CDR3 has 14 residues. Per germline, CDR1 MNHEY and CDR2 SVGAGI. CDR3 residues: CATYSRQGAREQYF. The CDR3 DNA follows: TGTGCCACCTACTCTAGACAGGGGGCAAGGGAGCAGTACTTC.

The chain links TRBV18 to TRBJ1-1; 9 nucleotides line up with TRBD1. V dropped 5 bases and J dropped 4; count of bases not matched to a gene: 5. There are 14 residues in the CDR3. The germline V gene has CDR1 KGHSH and CDR2 LQKENI. The DNA for the CDR3 is TGTGCCAGCTCAAGGGACAGGGCGGGCACTGAAGCTTTCTTT. This sequence encodes CASSRDRAGTEAFF.

This chain joins TRBV5-4 and TRBJ2-2; possibly TRBD2 for D (6 bases). Germline-derived CDR1 and CDR2 are SGHNT and YYREEE (reference sequence). This CDR3 region has 15 residues. The V and J ends lost 4 bases and 1 base respectively, with 11 bases between them. In nucleotides, the CDR3 is TGTGCCAGCAGCCCCGGGACTTGGAACACCGGGGAGCTGTTTTTT. It encodes CASSPGTWNTGELFF.

This rearrangement joins TRBV21-1 to TRBJ2-2; TRBD1 was called by the table and not checked on the DNA. TRBV21-1 is annotated as a pseudogene. The CDR3 contains 17 residues. The DNA of the CDR3 is TGTGCCAGCAGCAAAGCGCGTGGGCAGCAGAACACCGGGGAGCTGTTTTTT. Translation: CASSKARGQQNTGELFF.

The chain recombines TRBV5-1 with TRBJ2-1; 7 bases fit TRBD1. The CDR3 has 15 amino acids. Trimming removed 0 bases from V and 4 bases from J; junction bases left unmatched: 4. Germline V gives CDR1 SGHRS, CDR2 YFSETQ. CDR3 nucleotides: TGCGCCAGCAGCTTGGGGGTGACAGGGTACAATGAGCAGTTCTTC. Translation: CASSLGVTGYNEQFF. Drawing the rest from reference TRBV5-1 and TRBJ2-1, the complete variable domain is KAGVTQTPRYLIKTRGQQVTLSCSPISGHRSVSWYQQTPGQGLQFLFEYFSETQRNKGNFPGRFSGRQFSNSRSEMNVSTLELGDSALYLCASSLGVTGYNEQFFGPGTRLTVL.

The V call is TRBV29-1, the J call TRBJ2-5; D is perhaps TRBD2 (6 bases). In germline, CDR1 is SQVTM, CDR2 ANQGSEA. V dropped 8 bases and J dropped 4 bases, with 14 bases sitting between them. The CDR3 runs to 12 residues. The CDR3 loop reads CSTAGRGETQYF. The DNA for the CDR3 is TGCAGCACTGCGGGGCGGGGAGAGACCCAGTACTTC.

This sequence joins TRBV28 and TRBJ2-3; 9 bases match TRBD1. Germline V gene lookup returns CDR1 MDHEN and CDR2 SYDVKM. The CDR3 length is 16 residues. Losses at the gene ends were 3 bases for V and 6 bases for J; bases not matched to a gene: 10. Here the CDR3 reads CASSLWGQGRSDTQYF. CDR3 bases: TGTGCCAGCAGTTTGTGGGGACAGGGAAGATCCGATACGCAGTATTTT.

J is TRBJ2-2 and V is TRBV5-6; weak D call: TRBD1 (5 bases). Germline values: CDR1 SGHDT, CDR2 YYEEEE. The CDR3 is 16 amino acids. V lost 3 bases, J lost 6 bases, and 18 bases lay in between. The CDR3 DNA reads TGTGCCAGCAGCTCTTACCAGGGTAATCGGGCCGGGGAGCTGTTTTTT. Amino acid sequence: CASSSYQGNRAGELFF.